One sample yielded the 17 T cell receptor beta chains listed below, sequenced in a study of blood T cell repertoires in COVID-19. Libraries were prepared by immunoSEQ multiplex PCR; TCRdb keeps only in-frame clonotypes and omits some of them. The top ten clones hold 1.1% of a sample with 350,000 to 550,000 clones, over 75% of them seen once. The sample was PBMCs or T cells enriched from blood (not recorded which). The receptors shown here come from a man aged 25 to 40 who had recovered from COVID-19.

V and J are TRBV3-1 (or the pseudogene TRBV3-2) and TRBJ1-6; D not certain. The CDR3 contains 15 residues. From germline, CDR1 is LGHDT and CDR2 YNNKEL (reference sequence). The V gene lost 1 base and the J gene lost 9 bases, with 13 bases spanning the gap. CDR3 loop: CASSQGPPGISPLHF. CDR3 in DNA: TGTGCCAGCAGCCAAGGTCCGCCAGGCATTTCACCCCTCCACTTT.

The chain links TRBV27 to TRBJ2-3; D is perhaps TRBD2 (6 bases). With 8 bases removed from V and 0 bases from J, the gap between germline ends came to 15 bases. Germline V gene sequence: CDR1 MNHEY, CDR2 SMNVEV (reference sequence). The CDR3 extends over 15 amino acids. The CDR3 DNA reads as TGTGCCAGCCAACCCCGGGGGACTAGCACAGATACGCAGTATTTT. It yields the protein CASQPRGTSTDTQYF.

The chain uses TRBV5-1 and TRBJ1-3; no reliable D call. This CDR3 comprises 16 residues. V lost 0 bases to trimming and J lost 0 bases, with 10 bases between them. Germline CDR1 SGHRS, CDR2 YFSETQ. CDR3 DNA: TGCGCCAGCAGCTTGGGGCCAAGAAACTCTGGAAACACCATATATTTT. This gives the protein CASSLGPRNSGNTIYF.

This clone was found once. This chain links TRBV11-3 with TRBJ1-5; D perhaps matches TRBD1 (6 bases). The CDR3 is made up of 12 amino acids. Germline CDR1 is SGHNT and CDR2 is YENEEA. With 7 bases removed from V and 2 bases from J, the gap between germline ends came to 6 bases. CDR3 protein: CASKGGNQPQHF. CDR3 nucleotide sequence: TGTGCCAGCAAGGGGGGCAATCAGCCCCAGCATTTT.

The chain recombines TRBV5-1 with TRBJ2-5; tentatively, D is TRBD1 (5 bases). Germline V gives CDR1 SGHRS, CDR2 YFSETQ. This CDR3 contains 13 residues. Trimming pared 3 bases from V and 5 bases from J, leaving 11 bases between. CDR3 DNA sequence: TGCGCCAGCAGCTGGCAGGGTCGGGAGACCCAGTACTTC. Protein sequence: CASSWQGRETQYF. Complete variable domain (other parts from reference TRBV5-1 and TRBJ2-5): KAGVTQTPRYLIKTRGQQVTLSCSPISGHRSVSWYQQTPGQGLQFLFEYFSETQRNKGNFPGRFSGRQFSNSRSEMNVSTLELGDSALYLCASSWQGRETQYFGPGTRLLVL.

The J gene is TRBJ2-3, the V gene TRBV7-9; TRBD1 matches at 8 bases. Germline CDR1 and CDR2: SEHNR and FQNEAQ (reference sequence). The CDR3 has 14 amino acids. The V gene end was trimmed by 4 bases and the J gene end by 6 bases; junction bases not matched to a gene: 6. DNA of the CDR3: TGTGCCAGCAGCTCTACGGACAGGGAGGATACGCAGTATTTT. Translated: CASSSTDREDTQYF.

The V call is TRBV28, the J call TRBJ1-1, with 8 bases identical to TRBD1. CDR3 length: 13 amino acids. The V gene end was trimmed by 5 bases and the J gene end by 10 bases; junction bases not matched to a gene: 9. Germline V gives CDR1 MDHEN, CDR2 SYDVKM. DNA of the CDR3: TGTGCCAGCAGTGACCCTAGGACAGGGCGAGCTTTCTTT. Protein product: CASSDPRTGRAFF.

The chain joins TRBV28 to TRBJ2-3; the D is unclear. V was cut by 2 bases and J by 0 bases, with 12 bases left in between. The CDR3 consists of 16 residues. The germline V gene has CDR1 MDHEN and CDR2 SYDVKM. CDR3 amino acids: CASSLEHLSSTDTQYF. The CDR3 DNA reads as TGTGCCAGCAGTTTAGAGCACTTGTCTAGCACAGATACGCAGTATTTT.

This sequence joins TRBV3-1 (or the pseudogene TRBV3-2) and TRBJ2-3; a weak D match, TRBD2 (6 bases). CDR1 is LGHDT, CDR2 YNNKEL, per germline (reference sequence). This CDR3 region has 14 residues. The V end lost 4 bases, the J end lost 5 bases, and 13 bases lay between the germline ends. CDR3 DNA: TGTGCCAGCAGCCCTGCGGAGGGTGTAGATACGCAGTATTTT. Its translation is CASSPAEGVDTQYF.

The chain employs TRBV25-1 and TRBJ1-3; 8 positions match TRBD1. The germline CDR1 and CDR2 sequences are MGHDK and SYGVNS. The V gene end was trimmed by 3 bases and the J gene end by 4 bases; junction bases not matched to a gene: 2. This CDR3 is 14 amino acids long. The CDR3 region is CASSEQGAGNTIYF. The CDR3 nucleotides read TGTGCCAGCAGTGAGCAGGGGGCGGGAAACACCATATATTTT.

V gene TRBV10-1 combines with J gene TRBJ2-2; tentatively, D is TRBD2 (5 bases). V was trimmed by 4 bases and J by 3 bases, leaving 12 bases between them. The CDR3 covers 15 residues. Germline CDR1 reads WNHNN; CDR2 reads SYGVQD (reference sequence). CDR3 bases: TGCGCCAGCAGTGTCGGGGAGCTGGACACCGGGGAGCTGTTTTTT. Translation gives CASSVGELDTGELFF.

Points on this clone: Other DNA sequences in this specimen translate into the identical CDR3. This chain uses TRBV30 with TRBJ2-5; maybe TRBD1 (6 bases). The V end was cut by 1 base, the J end by 4 bases, with 7 bases between. Germline lookup yields CDR1 GTSNPN and CDR2 SVGIG (reference sequence). The CDR3 spans 12 residues. The CDR3 is CAWSGGRETQYF. The CDR3 nucleotides are TGTGCCTGGAGTGGGGGGCGAGAGACCCAGTACTTC.

The V gene is TRBV5-1, the J gene TRBJ1-5; TRBD1 agrees at 8 bases. CDR1 and CDR2 (germline): SGHRS, YFSETQ. With 3 bases clipped from V and 8 bases from J, the junction kept 7 bases outside the gene matches. This CDR3 contains 14 residues. CDR3 bases: TGCGCCAGCAGCTCGGGACAGGCCTGGGAGCCCCAGCATTTT. Its translation: CASSSGQAWEPQHF.

The genes are TRBV7-9 and TRBJ1-2; 7 bases are a match to TRBD1. Germline loops: CDR1 SEHNR, CDR2 FQNEAQ (reference sequence). The CDR3 consists of 16 residues. J lost 4 bases, V lost 5 bases, and 13 bases had no gene match. In DNA, the CDR3 is TGTGCCAGCAGCCCAGCCAACAGGGGCCCCATCTATGGCTACACCTTC. Amino acid sequence: CASSPANRGPIYGYTF. The variable domain in full, completed from reference TRBV7-9 and TRBJ1-2, reads DTGVSQNPRHKITKRGQNVTFRCDPISEHNRLYWYRQTLGQGPEFLTYFQNEAQLEKSRLLSDRFSAERPKGSFSTLEIQRTEQGDSAMYLCASSPANRGPIYGYTFGSGTRLTVV.

The J gene is TRBJ1-6, the V gene TRBV7-6; 7 nucleotides line up with TRBD1. The trim removed 5 bases at V and 5 bases at J, leaving 6 bases unmatched. The germline gives CDR1 SGHVS, CDR2 FNYEAQ. The CDR3 is 15 residues long. The DNA for the CDR3 is TGTGCCAGCAGCCCCGGACAGGCACATAATTCACCCCTCCACTTT. Encoded protein: CASSPGQAHNSPLHF.

This clone was seen only a few times. The V gene is TRBV4-1, the J gene TRBJ2-7; TRBD1 matches at 8 bases. Germline-derived CDR1 and CDR2 are MGHRA and YSYEKL. The ends lost 4 bases at V and 4 bases at J; junction bases unmatched: 9. The CDR3 has 15 residues. The CDR3 sequence is CASSRVPTGGYEQYF. CDR3 in DNA: TGCGCCAGCAGCCGAGTTCCTACAGGGGGGTACGAGCAGTACTTC.

The J gene is TRBJ1-5, the V gene TRBV27; no firm D call. Germline-derived CDR1 and CDR2 are MNHEY and SMNVEV (reference sequence). The ends were cut back, 6 bases at V and 0 bases at J, with 9 bases in the middle. CDR3 length: 14 residues. In DNA, the CDR3 is TGTGCCAGCAGGGCAGGATATAGCAATCAGCCCCAGCATTTT. It is translated as CASRAGYSNQPQHF.